Detailed here is one TCR beta chain. This entry comes from a study of CD8 T cells in Susac syndrome. The wider study: The Susac syndrome patients that were sequenced included 5 or 6 with active disease and fewer than 10 in remission. Patients with Susac syndrome were therapy-naive, on corticosteroids, or on intravenous immunoglobulin alone at blood draw.

The authors negatively isolated CD8+ and CD4+ T cells and FACS-enriched TEMRA cells. Reverse transcription of 0.5 to 1 ug RNA was performed with random hexamers. TCR beta CDR3 was amplified by immunoSEQ multiplex PCR. This amplification extended across 54 Vbeta and 13 Jbeta segments. TCRdb re-derived calls from the immunoSEQ multiplex PCR reads in MiXCR, one entry per CDR3 protein. The repertoire holds around 190,000 distinct CDR3 sequences, with approximately 94% as singletons. Sequencing was performed on CD4+ T cells from PBMCs. The clonotype was recovered from a human donor with Susac syndrome.

The CDR3 region has the DNA TGCAGCGTTGGGTCCGAGACAGGGATTAGGTACTATGGCTACACCTTC. Translating it yields CSVGSETGIRYYGYTF. The chain has TRBV29-1 and TRBJ1-2, with 7 nucleotides matching TRBD1. This CDR3 has 16 amino acids. Germline V lookup: CDR1 SQVTM, CDR2 ANQGSEA. V was pared by 4 bases and J by 3 bases, with 14 bases of the junction left unmatched.